One and the same sample provided the 12 T cell receptor beta chains below, sequenced in a study of blood T cells in healthy people across ages. Using a J-beta primer mix together with a sample-barcoded 5' primer, a second PCR was run for about 6 to 11 cycles. TCRdb processed the 5' RACE reads anew with MiXCR; each CDR3 protein has one entry. Here the sample spans a few hundred thousand distinct CDR3 sequences, approximately 47% being singletons. The sample comprised blood. Receptors originate from a man aged 55-75 years in good health.

The rearrangement uses TRBV10-3 and TRBJ2-7; the D gene is possibly TRBD2 (6 bases). The J call is doubtful: the DNA matches TRBJ2-5 better. There are 13 residues in the CDR3. The V gene's germline CDR1 is ENHRY and CDR2 SYGVKD. In DNA form, the CDR3 reads TGTGCCATCAGCGAAGGGACTCCGGGGACCCAGTACTTC. This codes for CAISEGTPGTQYF.

Only a few counts were recorded for this clonotype. The chain combines TRBV27 with TRBJ2-1; D may match TRBD1 or TRBD2 (5 bases each). V lost 7 bases and J lost 8, with 21 bases in between. The CDR3 runs to 15 residues. The germline V gene has CDR1 MNHEY and CDR2 SMNVEV (reference sequence). CDR3 residues: CASIPYPGRGDEQFF. CDR3 nucleotide sequence: TGTGCCAGCATCCCATACCCCGGTCGGGGCGATGAGCAGTTCTTC.

The chain recombines TRBV18 with TRBJ2-7; D gene unclear. Germline V gives CDR1 KGHSH, CDR2 LQKENI. V was clipped by 2 bases and J by 2 bases, with 4 bases between them. CDR3 length equals 12 residues. In DNA, the CDR3 is TGTGCCAGCTCACCAGAGGCCTACGAGCAGTACTTC. It specifies CASSPEAYEQYF. Full variable domain (missing parts from reference TRBV18 and TRBJ2-7): NAGVMQNPRHLVRRRGQEARLRCSPMKGHSHVYWYRQLPEEGLKFMVYLQKENIIDESGMPKERFSAEFPKEGPSILRIQQVVRGDSAAYFCASSPEAYEQYFGPGTRLTVT.

This chain uses TRBV25-1 with TRBJ2-7; no clear D gene. This CDR3 spans 13 amino acids. Trimming removed 3 bases from V and 4 bases from J, with 10 bases in between. Looked up from germline, CDR1 is MGHDK and CDR2 is SYGVNS. The CDR3 here is CASSDPRGYEQYF. CDR3 bases: TGTGCCAGCAGTGATCCTAGAGGATACGAGCAGTACTTC.

This chain joins TRBV12-3 or TRBV12-4 and TRBJ2-3; D is perhaps TRBD2 (5 bases). Trimming took off 5 bases at V and 6 bases at J, with 15 bases between the two ends. CDR3 length: 14 amino acids. CDR3 protein: CASSPGPRGDTQYF. The DNA of the CDR3 is TGTGCCAGCAGTCCCGGGCCCCGCGGGGATACGCAGTATTTT.

This clonotype was counted between two and nine times. The chain has TRBV5-5 and TRBJ1-1; possible D gene TRBD1, 6 bases. The CDR3 contains 15 residues. CDR1 and CDR2 from the germline V gene are SGHKS and YYEKEE (reference sequence). V gave up 0 bases and J gave up 5 bases, with 14 bases separating them. CDR3 region: CASSLGGRGLTEAFF. In DNA, the CDR3 is TGTGCCAGCAGCTTGGGTGGCAGGGGATTAACTGAAGCTTTCTTT.

This clonotype occurred a few times. This chain joins TRBV5-6 and TRBJ2-7; 9 nucleotides line up with TRBD2. V lost 2 bases and J lost 2; bases outside the gene matches: 8. Germline V lookup: CDR1 SGHDT, CDR2 YYEEEE. This CDR3 has 16 residues. This CDR3 reads CASSFGAGGTTYEQYF. Written as DNA, the CDR3 is TGTGCCAGCAGCTTTGGGGCGGGAGGGACAACCTACGAGCAGTACTTC.

This clonotype came up many times. The chain links TRBV4-1 to TRBJ2-3; D is ambiguous. This CDR3 is 13 amino acids long. The germline V and J ends were trimmed by 4 bases and 7 bases, with 12 bases remaining between them. Germline lookup yields CDR1 MGHRA and CDR2 YSYEKL. In nucleotides, the CDR3 is TGCGCCAGCAGCCTCCTCCACGGAAATACGCAGTATTTT. It specifies CASSLLHGNTQYF.

The chain couples TRBV29-1 to TRBJ2-5, with 12 bases fitting TRBD2. The trim removed 7 bases at V and 9 bases at J, leaving 12 bases unmatched. Germline loops: CDR1 SQVTM, CDR2 ANQGSEA. The CDR3 has 14 amino acids. The CDR3: CSGSGLAGPGAQYF. CDR3 DNA: TGCAGCGGATCCGGACTAGCGGGGCCAGGGGCCCAGTACTTC.

The V and J genes are TRBV7-9 and TRBJ2-1, with TRBD1 as a possible D gene (5 bases). The CDR3 runs 15 residues. The germline gives CDR1 SEHNR, CDR2 FQNEAQ (reference sequence). V was shortened by 1 base and J by 7 bases, with 14 bases between the two germline ends. As DNA, the CDR3 is TGTGCCAGCAGCTTAGTGGGCCGAAGGGGTAATGAGCAGTTCTTC. Residues: CASSLVGRRGNEQFF.

The chain carries TRBV29-1 and TRBJ1-2; D uncertain. Looked up from germline, CDR1 is SQVTM and CDR2 is ANQGSEA. The CDR3 has 14 amino acids. V lost 6 bases, J lost 3 bases, and 17 bases lay in between. CDR3: CSVHSGRRDYGYTF. CDR3 nucleotides: TGCAGCGTCCACTCCGGGAGAAGGGACTATGGCTACACCTTC. Together with reference TRBV29-1 and TRBJ1-2, the CDR3 gives the full variable domain: SAVISQKPSRDICQRGTSLTIQCQVDSQVTMMFWYRQQPGQSLTLIATANQGSEATYESGFVIDKFPISRPNLTFSTLTVSNMSPEDSSIYLCSVHSGRRDYGYTFGSGTRLTVV.

The chain couples TRBV20-1 to TRBJ2-1, with TRBD2 matching over 7 bases. Trimming cost V 8 bases and J 2 bases; bases outside gene matches: 12. There are 15 residues in the CDR3. The germline V gene has CDR1 DFQATT and CDR2 SNEGSKA (reference sequence). The CDR3, as DNA: TGCAGTTTCAAGGGAGGGACGGGGGCCTACAATGAGCAGTTCTTC. Protein sequence: CSFKGGTGAYNEQFF.